This TCR beta chain was sequenced for a study of post-analysis software for immune sequencing data. This clonotype was detected ten times or more. Its antigen remains unidentified. Every TCR beta cDNA library bore unique molecular identifiers. TCRdb fed the PCR reads into MiXCR, producing one record per CDR3 protein. The sample has 750,000 to 900,000 distinct CDR3 sequences; more than 45% are singletons. CDR1 is SEHNR and CDR2 is FQNEAQ in the germline V gene (reference sequence). CDR3 size: 15 residues. V was pared by 1 base and J by 5 bases, with 13 bases between. Broader study findings: Controls showed lower frequencies than patients for roughly five TRBV segments, and TRBV5-6, TRBV5-1 and TRBV20-1 were among these.

V gene TRBV7-9 combines with J gene TRBJ2-3, with D possibly being TRBD2 (6 bases). The sample consisted of blood. The clonotype originates from a girl aged 5-17 years with multiple sclerosis. The CDR3 reads CASSLVSPGGDTQYF. The CDR3 nucleotides read TGTGCCAGCAGCTTAGTTAGCCCCGGGGGAGATACGCAGTATTTT.